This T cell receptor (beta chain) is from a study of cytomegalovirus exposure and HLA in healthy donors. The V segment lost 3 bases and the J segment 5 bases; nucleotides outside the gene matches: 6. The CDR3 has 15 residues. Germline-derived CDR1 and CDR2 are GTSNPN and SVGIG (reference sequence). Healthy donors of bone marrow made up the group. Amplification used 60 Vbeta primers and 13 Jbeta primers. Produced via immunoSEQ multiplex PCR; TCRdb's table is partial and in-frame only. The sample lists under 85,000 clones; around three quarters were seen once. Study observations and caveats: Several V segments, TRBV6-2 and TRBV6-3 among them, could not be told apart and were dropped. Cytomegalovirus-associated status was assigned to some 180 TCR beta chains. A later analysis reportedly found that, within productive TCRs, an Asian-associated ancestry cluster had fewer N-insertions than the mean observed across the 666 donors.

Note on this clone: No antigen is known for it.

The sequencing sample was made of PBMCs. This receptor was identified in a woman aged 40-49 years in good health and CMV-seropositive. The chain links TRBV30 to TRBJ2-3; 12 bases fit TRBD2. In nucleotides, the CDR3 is TGTGCCTGGAGGCCCACTAGCGGGAGGAAAGATACGCAGTATTTT. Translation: CAWRPTSGRKDTQYF.